The rows below give T cell receptor beta chains drawn from one sample of a study of shared clonotypes between healthy human individuals. Sequencing used immunoSEQ multiplex PCR; TCRdb keeps in-frame clones, though not all of them. The sample contains around 1.9 million clones, under 95% of which appear only once. Sequencing was done on a sample of naive CD8+ T cells from PBMCs. Source of these receptors: a young man in good health. Some clones in this sample may be carry-over from other donors' samples. Each CDR3 is given with its conserved first and last residue.

cdr3_length,v_call,cdr3_aa
15,TRBV11-2,CASSLWVAGADTQYF
13,TRBV12-5,CASGSERYNEQFF
15,TRBV6-5,CASSYSGSSYNEQFF
13,TRBV28,CASSLYRGGEQFF
15,TRBV2,CASSPRTGGGYEQYF
14,TRBV28,CASSHHEGGYEQYF
15,TRBV5-6,CASSYIAGAGDTQYF
17,TRBV14,CASSLGALTSTNEKLFF
16,TRBV9,CASSRGENRPNYEQYF
13,TRBV19,CASSTPTGWEQYF
15,TRBV27,CASSLSRGANQPQHF